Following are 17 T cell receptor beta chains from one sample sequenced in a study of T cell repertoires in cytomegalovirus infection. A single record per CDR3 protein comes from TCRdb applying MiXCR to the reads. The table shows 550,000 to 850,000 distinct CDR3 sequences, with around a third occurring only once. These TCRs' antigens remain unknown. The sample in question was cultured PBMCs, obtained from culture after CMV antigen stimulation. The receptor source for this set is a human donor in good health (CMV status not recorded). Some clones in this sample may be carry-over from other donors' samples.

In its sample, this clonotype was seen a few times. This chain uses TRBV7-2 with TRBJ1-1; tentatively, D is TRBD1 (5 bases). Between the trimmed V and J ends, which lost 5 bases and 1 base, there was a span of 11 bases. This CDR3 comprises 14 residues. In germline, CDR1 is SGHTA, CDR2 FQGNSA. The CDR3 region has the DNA TGTGCCAGCAGCCCCACGAGGGGGAACACTGAAGCTTTCTTT. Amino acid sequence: CASSPTRGNTEAFF.

The CDR3 spells CAISLGLGNEAFF. CDR3 in DNA: TGTGCCATCAGTTTGGGGTTGGGGAACGAAGCTTTCTTT. V and J are TRBV10-3 and TRBJ1-1; D not certain. Trimming cost V 5 bases and J 8 bases, with 15 bases left between them. CDR3 length: 13 residues. Germline V gene data show CDR1 as ENHRY and CDR2 as SYGVKD.

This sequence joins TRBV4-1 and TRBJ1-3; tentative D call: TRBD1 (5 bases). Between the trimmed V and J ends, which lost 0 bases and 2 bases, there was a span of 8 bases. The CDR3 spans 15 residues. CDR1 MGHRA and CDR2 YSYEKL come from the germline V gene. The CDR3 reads CASSQESGAGNTIYF. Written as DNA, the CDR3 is TGCGCCAGCAGCCAAGAATCGGGGGCTGGAAACACCATATATTTT.

CDR3 DNA sequence: TGTGCCACCAGCATAGGAGGGGGCGGGAATGAGCAGTTCTTC. Translated, it gives CATSIGGGGNEQFF. This sequence joins TRBV15 and TRBJ2-1; a possible D gene is TRBD1 (7 bases). The germline gives CDR1 LNHNV, CDR2 YYDKDF (reference sequence). The CDR3 spans 14 residues. Trimming took off 4 bases at V and 7 bases at J, with 14 bases between the two ends. The entire variable domain, with the rest obtained from reference TRBV15 and TRBJ2-1, is as follows: DAMVIQNPRYQVTQFGKPVTLSCSQTLNHNVMYWYQQKSSQAPKLLFHYYDKDFNNEADTPDNFQSRRPNTSFCFLDIRSPGLGDTAMYLCATSIGGGGNEQFFGPGTRLTVL.

CDR3 DNA: TGTGCCAGCAGTTTTTTAGGGTCGGCTGAAGCTTTCTTT. Translated: CASSFLGSAEAFF. The chain has TRBV28 and TRBJ1-1; D gene uncertain. CDR3 length: 13 residues. The germline V gene has CDR1 MDHEN and CDR2 SYDVKM. Trimming took off 3 bases at V and 6 bases at J, with 11 bases between the two ends.

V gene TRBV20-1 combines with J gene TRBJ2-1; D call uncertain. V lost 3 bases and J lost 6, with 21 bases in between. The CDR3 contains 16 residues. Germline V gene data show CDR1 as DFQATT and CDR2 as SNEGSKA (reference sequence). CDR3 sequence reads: CSASGVERAVANEQFF. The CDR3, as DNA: TGCAGTGCTAGTGGGGTGGAACGGGCCGTTGCCAATGAGCAGTTCTTC.

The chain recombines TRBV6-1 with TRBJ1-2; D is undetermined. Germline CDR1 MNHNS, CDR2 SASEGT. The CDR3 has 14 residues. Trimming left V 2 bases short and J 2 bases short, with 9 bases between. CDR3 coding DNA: TGTGCCAGCAGTGAAACCAGACCGAACTATGGCTACACCTTC. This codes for CASSETRPNYGYTF.

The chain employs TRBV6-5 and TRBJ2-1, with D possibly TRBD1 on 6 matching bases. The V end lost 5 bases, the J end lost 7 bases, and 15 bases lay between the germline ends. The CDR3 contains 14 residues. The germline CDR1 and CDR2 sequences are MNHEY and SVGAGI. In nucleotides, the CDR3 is TGTGCCAGCAGTCGAGGGGGAGTAAGAAATGAGCAGTTCTTC. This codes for CASSRGGVRNEQFF.

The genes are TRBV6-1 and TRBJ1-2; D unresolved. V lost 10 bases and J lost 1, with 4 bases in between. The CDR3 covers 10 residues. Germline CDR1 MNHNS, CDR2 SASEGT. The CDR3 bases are TGTGCCACCGGTAACTATGGCTACACCTTC. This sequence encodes CATGNYGYTF.

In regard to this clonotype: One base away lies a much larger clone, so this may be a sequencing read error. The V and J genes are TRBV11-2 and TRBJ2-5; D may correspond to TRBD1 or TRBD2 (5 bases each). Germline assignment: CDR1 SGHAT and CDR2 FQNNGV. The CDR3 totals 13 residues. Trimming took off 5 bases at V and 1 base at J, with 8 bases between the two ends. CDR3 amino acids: CASSAGTQETQYF. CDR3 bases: TGTGCCAGCAGCGCCGGGACCCAAGAGACCCAGTACTTC. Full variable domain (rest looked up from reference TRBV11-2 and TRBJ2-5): EAGVAQSPRYKIIEKRQSVAFWCNPISGHATLYWYQQILGQGPKLLIQFQNNGVVDDSQLPKDRFSAERLKGVDSTLKIQPAKLEDSAVYLCASSAGTQETQYFGPGTRLLVL.

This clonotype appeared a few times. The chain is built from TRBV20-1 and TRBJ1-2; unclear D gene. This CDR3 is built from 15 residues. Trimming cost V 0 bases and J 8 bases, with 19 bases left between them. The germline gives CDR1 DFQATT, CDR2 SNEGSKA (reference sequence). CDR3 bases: TGCAGTGCTAGAGATTTAGTTGAGGGTGGTGAAGGCTACACCTTC. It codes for CSARDLVEGGEGYTF.

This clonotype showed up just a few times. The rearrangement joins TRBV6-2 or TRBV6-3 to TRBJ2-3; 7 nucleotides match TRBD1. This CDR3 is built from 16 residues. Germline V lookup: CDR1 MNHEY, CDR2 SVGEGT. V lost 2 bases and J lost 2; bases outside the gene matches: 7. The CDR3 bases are TGTGCCAGCAGTTACGGCCAGGGGGAGAACACAGATACGCAGTATTTT. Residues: CASSYGQGENTDTQYF.

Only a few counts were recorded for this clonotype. The CDR3 reads CASSTAGQNTEAFF. The CDR3 bases are TGTGCCAGCAGCACCGCCGGCCAGAACACTGAAGCTTTCTTT. The V and J genes are TRBV6-1 and TRBJ1-1; D remains ambiguous. This CDR3 is 14 amino acids long. Germline V lookup: CDR1 MNHNS, CDR2 SASEGT. V lost 6 bases and J 1 base, leaving 12 bases between the germline ends.

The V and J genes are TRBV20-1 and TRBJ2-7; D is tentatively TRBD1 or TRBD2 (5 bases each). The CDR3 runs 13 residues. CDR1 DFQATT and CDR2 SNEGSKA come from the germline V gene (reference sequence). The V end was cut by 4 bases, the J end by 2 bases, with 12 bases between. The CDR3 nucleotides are TGCAGTGCTACCGAGCGGACAACCTACGAGCAGTACTTC. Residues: CSATERTTYEQYF.

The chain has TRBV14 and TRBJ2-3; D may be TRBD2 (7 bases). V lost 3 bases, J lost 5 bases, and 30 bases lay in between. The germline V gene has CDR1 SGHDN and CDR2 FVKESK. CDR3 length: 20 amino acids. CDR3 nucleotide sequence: TGTGCCAGCAGCCAGTACCCCAGGGGAAGGGCGGGAGAAAGAGGAGATACGCAGTATTTT. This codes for CASSQYPRGRAGERGDTQYF.

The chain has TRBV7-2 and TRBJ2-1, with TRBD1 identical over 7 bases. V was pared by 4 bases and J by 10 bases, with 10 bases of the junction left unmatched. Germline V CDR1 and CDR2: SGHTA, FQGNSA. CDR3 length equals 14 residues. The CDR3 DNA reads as TGTGCCAGCAGCTCAACCACAGGGGCCCCAGAGCAGTTCTTC. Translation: CASSSTTGAPEQFF.

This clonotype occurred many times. CDR3 in amino acids: CASSEAEKQPQHF. In nucleotides, the CDR3 is TGTGCCAGCAGTGAAGCGGAGAAACAGCCCCAGCATTTT. The V call is TRBV6-1, the J call TRBJ1-5; D is unclear. The CDR3 sequence is 13 residues long. V was clipped by 0 bases and J by 7 bases, with 7 bases between them. In germline, CDR1 is MNHNS, CDR2 SASEGT.